This is a list of T cell receptor beta chains from one sample in a study of blood T cell repertoires in COVID-19. Only in-frame clones appear in the TCRdb table, and some are missing; sequencing was by immunoSEQ multiplex PCR. Seen here are about 54,000 clones, 90% observed once, and the top ten hold about 7.7%. The sequencing input was peripheral blood. These receptor sequences come from a middle-aged woman with active COVID-19. The CDR3 runs from the conserved cysteine through the conserved F or W.

V	J	CDR3
TRBV3-1/TRBV3-2	TRBJ1-1	CASSQVGRQGEAFF
TRBV24-1	TRBJ1-5	CATSQTGQSDQPQHF
TRBV29-1	TRBJ1-1	CSVSRDSYTEAFF
TRBV7-6	TRBJ2-3	CASSLGQGGANTQYF
TRBV7-9	TRBJ1-2	CASSFSLAGEYGYTF
TRBV5-4	TRBJ2-3	CASSLKSGERTDTQYF
TRBV10-3	TRBJ1-6	CAISQGGGNSPLHF
TRBV5-8	TRBJ1-6	CASSPQEGRGAPLHF
TRBV6-5	TRBJ2-7	CASSYGGQGYGYEQYF
TRBV28	TRBJ2-1	CASRESGSQFF
TRBV7-2	TRBJ2-7	CASSILAGGLYEQYF
TRBV5-8	TRBJ2-1	CASSLAEGRGHNEQFF
TRBV6-6	TRBJ2-7	CASSRDRGKFMRTYEQYF
TRBV2	TRBJ1-1	CASSVTGNTEAFF
TRBV18	TRBJ1-5	CASSLTGDSNQPQHF
TRBV19	TRBJ1-1	CASSIGTQNTEAFF
TRBV7-9	TRBJ1-4	CASSLGVAGAGGEKLFF
TRBV27	TRBJ1-1	CASSFSTGMNTEAFF
TRBV19	TRBJ1-2	CASSGRDHGYTF
TRBV2	TRBJ1-3	CASSEAGLLSGNTIYF
TRBV18	TRBJ1-2	CASSPTTGGGGYGYTF
TRBV6-5	TRBJ2-7	CATRTGSYEQYF
TRBV19	TRBJ1-2	CASSILGQGSHGYTF
TRBV7-9	TRBJ2-7	CASSKQGPTEQYF
TRBV30	TRBJ1-1	CAWSVSWRMNTEAFF
TRBV15	TRBJ1-5	CATSRAGGVGQPQHF
TRBV6-5	TRBJ2-7	CASSRGSSYEQYF
TRBV6-6	TRBJ2-7	CASSGGGANIYEQYF
TRBV5-4	TRBJ2-2	CASSFITGELFF
TRBV7-3	TRBJ2-5	CASSPTGTGQETQYF
TRBV28	TRBJ1-6	CASSLVRASLSPLHF
TRBV28	TRBJ2-7	CASSLSPGLYEQYF
TRBV9	TRBJ2-1	CASSATGVHNEQFF
TRBV2	TRBJ1-5	CASSDRQGGQPQHF
TRBV13	TRBJ1-3	CASSLGTGSYGNTIYF
TRBV3-1/TRBV3-2	TRBJ1-1	CASSLLAPGQGTEAFF
TRBV6-5	TRBJ1-2	CASNFGVFNGYTF
TRBV6-5	TRBJ2-2	CASAGAGNTGELFF
TRBV12-3/TRBV12-4	TRBJ1-5	CASSSPPNQPQHF
TRBV5-1	TRBJ1-1	CASSLIPGNTEAFF
TRBV19	TRBJ2-3	CASSSSGDRTDTQYF
TRBV4-1	TRBJ2-2	CASSQDQRWRGGGELFF
TRBV5-4	TRBJ2-3	CASSPDRGATDTQYF
TRBV11-1	TRBJ2-5	CASSRQGGETQYF
TRBV5-4	TRBJ2-1	CASSLQRGNYNEQFF
TRBV7-2	TRBJ1-1	CASSRGQGGNTEAFF